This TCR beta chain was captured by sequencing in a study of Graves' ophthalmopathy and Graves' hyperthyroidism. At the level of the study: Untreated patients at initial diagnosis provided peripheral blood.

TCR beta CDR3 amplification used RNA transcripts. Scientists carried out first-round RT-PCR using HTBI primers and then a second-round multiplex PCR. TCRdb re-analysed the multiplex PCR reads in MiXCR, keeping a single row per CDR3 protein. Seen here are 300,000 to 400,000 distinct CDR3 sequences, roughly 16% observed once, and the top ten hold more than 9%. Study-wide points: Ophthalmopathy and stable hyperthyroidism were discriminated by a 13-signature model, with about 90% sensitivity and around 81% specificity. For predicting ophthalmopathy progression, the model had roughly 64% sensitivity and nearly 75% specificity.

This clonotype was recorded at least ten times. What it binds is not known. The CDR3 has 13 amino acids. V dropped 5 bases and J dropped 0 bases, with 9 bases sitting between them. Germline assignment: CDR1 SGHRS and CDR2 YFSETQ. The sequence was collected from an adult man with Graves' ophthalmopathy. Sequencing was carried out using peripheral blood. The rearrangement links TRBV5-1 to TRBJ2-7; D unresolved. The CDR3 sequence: CASSRENSYEQYF. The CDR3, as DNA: TGCGCCAGCAGTCGAGAGAACTCCTACGAGCAGTACTTC.